This record looks at one T cell receptor beta chain sequence and its context. Its cognate antigen has yet to be identified. The record has no base qualities; no much larger clone is one base away. Library preparation was by the immunoSEQ multiplex PCR assay. As stored in TCRdb, this immuneACCESS dataset retains in-frame rearrangements with V and J assigned. A fraction of the clones does not appear; measured against another copy, unresolved V genes explain less than half of the discrepancy, and the remainder lacks a known reason. The sample records 150,000 to 200,000 clones, around 90% of which are singletons. The top ten constitute 2% to 2.5% of the sample. V loses 6 bases, J loses 5 bases, and the germline ends lie 8 bases apart. From a lookup of the germline V gene (reference sequence), CDR1 and CDR2 are LNHDA and SQIVND. Taken from cysteine to phenylalanine, the CDR3 has 12 residues. The read is trimmed to its CDR3 DNA, 36 bases read in frame from base 1.

The sample is drawn from a study of control samples from healthy donors and cancer patients (dated by TCRdb to about 2020). The TCR was taken from a middle-aged woman in good health. Sample: blood. The V and J segments used are TRBV19 and TRBJ1-5, with the D gene too uncertain to name. The CDR3 corresponds to CASSRRDQPQHF. The DNA sequence is as follows: TGTGCCAGTAGCCGCCGCGATCAGCCCCAGCATTTT.